This T cell receptor beta chain was recovered during a study of graft-versus-host responses after intestinal transplantation. Study as a whole: Transplant recipients had multivisceral, liver-intestinal, or isolated intestinal grafts.

Clones were read by immunoSEQ multiplex PCR, and TCRdb kept only the in-frame ones, dropping some. In the table there are some 110,000 clones, around 94% of which are singletons. Germline CDR1 reads LNHDA; CDR2 reads SQIVND (reference sequence). This CDR3 is built from 13 residues. V was trimmed by 5 bases and J by 4 bases, leaving 11 bases between them. Concerning this clone itself: The antigen is undetermined.

The chain employs TRBV19 and TRBJ1-1; D may be TRBD1 (5 bases). This clonotype originated in a human donor who was the organ donor for an intestinal transplant. The sample here was unstimulated CD4+ T cells sorted from spleen or lymph node cells, taken before transplant. The CDR3: CASSQGGGTEAFF. As DNA, the CDR3 is TGTGCCAGTAGTCAGGGTGGGGGCACTGAAGCTTTCTTT.